One TCR beta chain is described in this entry. MiXCR, run by TCRdb on the RACE reads, gives a single entry per CDR3 protein. This sample has around 99,000 distinct CDR3 sequences, with roughly 12% found just once. The data belong to a study of human T cells and chemical hapten exposure. Across the study: Sensitization was performed using 2% DPC on an approximately 2 cm by approximately 2 cm upper inner arm skin site.

Time point meaning: patch test 1, 2 weeks after DPC sensitization. Stated treatment: therapeutic diphenylcyclopropenone sensitization with weekly scalp DPC. Ahead of each patch test application, blood was drawn. People who gave samples had alopecia, were 18 to 70 years old, and were suitable for DPC. This receptor was taken from a woman in her thirties or forties with alopecia areata. Some clones in this sample may be carry-over from other donors' samples. Specimen: whole blood, collected in connection with sensitization to the hapten diphenylcyclopropenone (DPC).

CDR3 protein: CSVRGYGYTF. The CDR3, as DNA: TGCAGTGTCAGGGGCTATGGCTACACCTTC. This chain links TRBV20-1 with TRBJ1-2; D perhaps matches TRBD1 (6 bases). In germline, CDR1 is DFQATT, CDR2 SNEGSKA (reference sequence). The germline V and J ends were trimmed by 7 bases and 4 bases, with 7 bases remaining between them. The CDR3 sequence is 10 residues long.